The next 31 T cell receptor beta chains were all read from a single sample in a study of OX40 agonist ivuxolimab in advanced cancers. Libraries were prepared by immunoSEQ multiplex PCR; TCRdb keeps only in-frame clonotypes and omits some of them. The sample consists of about 73,000 clones, 85% to 90% of them appearing once. The sample consisted of CD4+ or CD8+ T cells sorted from blood, taken in a trial of the OX40 agonist ivuxolimab. The receptor set was obtained from an adult with an advanced solid tumor such as melanoma, head and neck, liver or kidney cancer.

V usage is TRBV2 and J usage is TRBJ2-3, with D uncertain. This CDR3 spans 14 amino acids. Trimming took off 4 bases at V and 0 bases at J, with 8 bases between the two ends. CDR1 SNHLY and CDR2 FYNNEI come from the germline V gene. CDR3 sequence (DNA): TGTGCCAGCAGTGGATGGGTAAGCACAGATACGCAGTATTTT. Its protein is CASSGWVSTDTQYF.

The sample holds one count of this clone. The CDR3 here is CASSFGGEGETQYF. The CDR3, as DNA: TGTGCCAGCAGCTTTGGTGGAGAAGGGGAGACCCAGTACTTC. V gene TRBV11-2 combines with J gene TRBJ2-5; D gene uncertain. Trimming left V 3 bases short and J 5 bases short, with 13 bases between. Germline V CDR1 and CDR2: SGHAT, FQNNGV. The CDR3 spans 14 residues. The whole variable domain, remainder taken from reference TRBV11-2 and TRBJ2-5, is EAGVAQSPRYKIIEKRQSVAFWCNPISGHATLYWYQQILGQGPKLLIQFQNNGVVDDSQLPKDRFSAERLKGVDSTLKIQPAKLEDSAVYLCASSFGGEGETQYFGPGTRLLVL.

This rearrangement joins TRBV9 to TRBJ1-4; 7 bases are a match to TRBD1. Trimming cost V 3 bases and J 4 bases; bases outside gene matches: 0. Germline CDR1 is SGDLS and CDR2 is YYNGEE. CDR3 length equals 13 residues. In nucleotides, the CDR3 is TGTGCCAGCAGCGGGGACAGTAATGAAAAACTGTTTTTT. Amino acid sequence: CASSGDSNEKLFF.

The chain has TRBV19 and TRBJ1-1; tentatively, D is TRBD1 (6 bases). Deletions cut 6 bases from V and 4 bases from J, with 15 bases between. Germline CDR1 is LNHDA and CDR2 is SQIVND (reference sequence). There are 14 residues in the CDR3. The CDR3 nucleotides are TGTGCCAGTAGACCGGGCGGGACAAGCACTGAAGCTTTCTTT. Translated: CASRPGGTSTEAFF.

This chain links TRBV4-1 with TRBJ2-7; either TRBD1 or TRBD2 may supply D (6 bases each). CDR3 length: 15 amino acids. The germline V and J ends were trimmed by 6 bases and 0 bases, with 15 bases remaining between them. Germline V gives CDR1 MGHRA, CDR2 YSYEKL. CDR3 residues: CASSFGGQGSYEQYF. CDR3 in DNA: TGCGCCAGCAGTTTTGGGGGGCAGGGCTCCTACGAGCAGTACTTC.

The chain couples TRBV9 to TRBJ2-1; no firm D call. Germline-derived CDR1 and CDR2 are SGDLS and YYNGEE. The CDR3 runs to 15 residues. The ends were cut back, 2 bases at V and 0 bases at J, with 9 bases in the middle. CDR3 sequence: CASSVAAGSYNEQFF. DNA of the CDR3: TGTGCCAGCAGCGTTGCCGCCGGCTCCTACAATGAGCAGTTCTTC.

The chain combines TRBV27 with TRBJ2-7, with D perhaps matching TRBD2 (6 bases). CDR1 is MNHEY, CDR2 SMNVEV, per germline (reference sequence). Trimming shortened V by 3 bases and J by 3 bases, and 12 bases separated the two germline ends. This CDR3 spans 14 amino acids. CDR3 sequence reads: CASSFTTGSYEQYF. In DNA, the CDR3 is TGTGCCAGCAGTTTTACCACCGGGAGCTACGAGCAGTACTTC.

This chain uses TRBV7-6 with TRBJ2-7; possible D gene TRBD1, 5 bases. Germline CDR1 is SGHVS and CDR2 is FNYEAQ. V shed 2 bases and J shed 2 bases, with 19 bases lying between them. The CDR3 is 17 amino acids. CDR3 bases: TGTGCCAGCAGCTTATCTACCGGACCGCAGGACACCTACGAGCAGTACTTC. Protein product: CASSLSTGPQDTYEQYF.

The V call is TRBV4-1, the J call TRBJ2-1; 7 bases agree with TRBD2. Looked up from germline, CDR1 is MGHRA and CDR2 is YSYEKL. The CDR3 has 15 amino acids. V shed 2 bases and J 8 bases; nucleotides not matched to a gene: 9. The CDR3 sequence: CASSQPGGSHDEQFF. The CDR3 DNA is TGCGCCAGCAGCCAACCCGGGGGGTCACACGATGAGCAGTTCTTC.

The chain recombines TRBV7-6 with TRBJ2-5; D gene ambiguous. The CDR3 extends over 14 amino acids. V shed 5 bases and J shed 0 bases, with 10 bases lying between them. The germline V gene has CDR1 SGHVS and CDR2 FNYEAQ. The CDR3 region is CASSHTSYQETQYF. DNA of the CDR3: TGTGCCAGCAGCCATACCTCTTACCAAGAGACCCAGTACTTC.

V and J are TRBV19 and TRBJ1-5; D gene uncertain. V shed 3 bases and J shed 6 bases, with 9 bases lying between them. The CDR3 consists of 13 residues. Germline V gives CDR1 LNHDA, CDR2 SQIVND (reference sequence). The CDR3 nucleotides read TGTGCCAGTAGTATTTGGGAAACTCAGCCCCAGCATTTT. The encoded protein is CASSIWETQPQHF.

This clone was picked up one time. V gene TRBV7-9 combines with J gene TRBJ2-7; D possibly corresponds to TRBD2 (5 bases). Trimming removed 2 bases at V and 0 bases at J, with 14 bases between. This CDR3 comprises 16 residues. CDR1 SEHNR and CDR2 FQNEAQ come from the germline V gene (reference sequence). In DNA form, the CDR3 reads TGTGCCAGCAGCTTAACTAGGAGGACCGGCTCCTACGAGCAGTACTTC. Translated: CASSLTRRTGSYEQYF. The variable domain in full, completed from reference TRBV7-9 and TRBJ2-7, reads DTGVSQNPRHKITKRGQNVTFRCDPISEHNRLYWYRQTLGQGPEFLTYFQNEAQLEKSRLLSDRFSAERPKGSFSTLEIQRTEQGDSAMYLCASSLTRRTGSYEQYFGPGTRLTVT.

The chain links TRBV25-1 to TRBJ1-1; the D gene is possibly TRBD1 (6 bases). The V gene lost 6 bases and the J gene lost 4 bases, with 15 bases spanning the gap. This CDR3 contains 14 residues. CDR1 and CDR2 (germline): MGHDK, SYGVNS. This CDR3 is CASSLQGIGTEAFF. DNA for the CDR3: TGTGCCAGCAGCCTACAGGGAATAGGCACTGAAGCTTTCTTT.

The chain combines TRBV7-6 with TRBJ2-5, with D uncertain. The J call may be mistaken, given a closer DNA end match to TRBJ2-7. The CDR3 sequence is 13 residues long. Germline values: CDR1 SGHVS, CDR2 FNYEAQ. The CDR3 DNA is TGTGCCAGCAGCTTAGAGAGGTCCTACGAGCAGTACTTC. Translation: CASSLERSYEQYF.

The CDR3 DNA follows: TGTGCCAGCAGCGAACCTCGGGTCGAGACCCAGTACTTC. This translates into CASSEPRVETQYF. This chain links TRBV9 with TRBJ2-5; D ambiguous. V shed 3 bases and J shed 5 bases, with 11 bases lying between them. In germline, CDR1 is SGDLS, CDR2 YYNGEE. The CDR3 runs to 13 residues.

The count of this clone is one. The chain combines TRBV4-2 with TRBJ2-7, with TRBD2 matching 9 bases. The trim removed 6 bases at V and 7 bases at J, leaving 7 bases unmatched. There are 13 residues in the CDR3. Germline CDR1 reads LGHNA; CDR2 reads YNFKEQ. The CDR3 DNA follows: TGTGCCAGCAGTCTTAGCGGGGGTAGGGAGCAGTACTTC. Protein sequence: CASSLSGGREQYF.

This clone is medium-sized by share. The chain is built from TRBV27 and TRBJ2-7, with D possibly matching TRBD1 (7 bases). V lost 8 bases to trimming and J lost 3 bases, with 17 bases between them. Germline V gene sequence: CDR1 MNHEY, CDR2 SMNVEV (reference sequence). CDR3 size: 14 residues. In DNA, the CDR3 is TGTGCCAGCGGAGGGGGCCTAGGGGGCTACGAGCAGTACTTC. This translates into CASGGGLGGYEQYF.

This chain connects TRBV7-6 to TRBJ1-1; D remains unclear. The germline V gene has CDR1 SGHVS and CDR2 FNYEAQ. V lost 5 bases, J lost 2 bases, and 9 bases lay in between. The CDR3 runs to 13 residues. This chain's CDR3 is CASSPILNTEAFF. The CDR3 coding sequence is TGTGCCAGCAGCCCTATTCTTAACACTGAAGCTTTCTTT.

The chain combines TRBV5-1 with TRBJ2-2; a weak D match, TRBD1 (6 bases). The CDR3 has 14 residues. V was clipped by 1 base and J by 4 bases, with 8 bases between them. Germline CDR1 is SGHRS and CDR2 is YFSETQ. The CDR3 nucleotides are TGCGCCAGCAGCTTGACAGGGTCCACCGGGGAGCTGTTTTTT. Translation gives CASSLTGSTGELFF.

The chain is built from TRBV19 and TRBJ2-3; 8 nucleotides line up with TRBD1. Losses at the gene ends were 4 bases for V and 6 bases for J; bases not matched to a gene: 6. Per germline, CDR1 LNHDA and CDR2 SQIVND (reference sequence). The CDR3 runs to 14 residues. The CDR3 DNA reads as TGTGCCAGTAGTAACACAGGGGGTACTGATACGCAGTATTTT. This codes for CASSNTGGTDTQYF.

The V gene is TRBV5-4, the J gene TRBJ2-7; 7 nucleotides align to TRBD2. J was trimmed by 5 bases and V by 6 bases; bases with no gene match: 11. The CDR3 loop spans 14 amino acids. Germline lookup yields CDR1 SGHNT and CDR2 YYREEE (reference sequence). The CDR3 region is CASTPSGTGDEQYF. The CDR3 DNA reads TGTGCCAGCACCCCCAGCGGGACCGGGGACGAGCAGTACTTC.

This rearrangement joins TRBV2 to TRBJ2-5; TRBD1 agrees at 10 bases. Germline lookup yields CDR1 SNHLY and CDR2 FYNNEI. Trimming at V came to 3 bases and at J to 1 base, leaving 5 bases not matched to a gene. The CDR3 runs to 16 residues. CDR3 sequence: CASSEGTGAIQETQYF. CDR3 in DNA: TGTGCCAGCAGTGAGGGGACAGGGGCGATCCAAGAGACCCAGTACTTC.

V usage is TRBV4-2 and J usage is TRBJ2-3; the D is unclear. This CDR3 spans 14 amino acids. The germline V gene has CDR1 LGHNA and CDR2 YNFKEQ. The germline V and J ends were trimmed by 0 bases and 3 bases, with 7 bases remaining between them. This CDR3 reads CASSQERGTDTQYF. CDR3 bases: TGTGCCAGCAGCCAAGAGCGAGGAACAGATACGCAGTATTTT.

This clone occurred once. The rearrangement joins TRBV5-1 to TRBJ2-5, with D perhaps given as TRBD1 or TRBD2 (5 bases each). CDR3 length: 14 residues. Trimming shortened V by 3 bases and J by 11 bases, and 20 bases separated the two germline ends. Germline V gene data show CDR1 as SGHRS and CDR2 as YFSETQ. CDR3 residues: CASSYVGTAEEQYF. The CDR3 DNA follows: TGCGCCAGCAGCTACGTAGGGACGGCGGAGGAGCAGTACTTC.

This chain joins TRBV6-4 and TRBJ1-5; D is perhaps TRBD1 (5 bases). The CDR3 consists of 13 residues. The V and J ends lost 5 bases and 3 bases respectively, with 8 bases between them. Per germline, CDR1 MRHNA and CDR2 SNTAGT. The CDR3 DNA follows: TGTGCCAGCAGTCCAGGGTACAATCAGCCCCAGCATTTT. Protein: CASSPGYNQPQHF.

The rearrangement uses TRBV15 and TRBJ2-3, with TRBD2 identical over 7 bases. Germline CDR1 and CDR2: LNHNV and YYDKDF (reference sequence). Trimming at V came to 0 bases and at J to 2 bases, leaving 5 bases not matched to a gene. The CDR3 extends over 16 amino acids. CDR3 bases: TGTGCCACCAGCAGAGATGGGGGGGATATCACAGATACGCAGTATTTT. Translation gives CATSRDGGDITDTQYF.

The gene calls are TRBV18 and TRBJ2-4; D ambiguous. CDR1 and CDR2 from the germline V gene are KGHSH and LQKENI. The CDR3 has 16 amino acids. The V gene lost 0 bases and the J gene lost 0 bases, with 9 bases spanning the gap. CDR3 DNA sequence: TGTGCCAGCTCACCACCGAACGGCCTAGCCAAAAACATTCAGTACTTC. Protein sequence: CASSPPNGLAKNIQYF.

This clone has just one count. V and J are TRBV18 and TRBJ2-5, with D unresolved. Germline-derived CDR1 and CDR2 are KGHSH and LQKENI. Trimming left V 3 bases short and J 4 bases short, with 9 bases between. This CDR3 is 13 amino acids long. CDR3 in DNA: TGTGCCAGCTCACCTTGGGGTACAGAGACCCAGTACTTC. Encoded protein: CASSPWGTETQYF. Based on the CDR3 plus reference TRBV18 and TRBJ2-5, the full variable domain is NAGVMQNPRHLVRRRGQEARLRCSPMKGHSHVYWYRQLPEEGLKFMVYLQKENIIDESGMPKERFSAEFPKEGPSILRIQQVVRGDSAAYFCASSPWGTETQYFGPGTRLLVL.

The chain couples TRBV19 to TRBJ2-6; D gene ambiguous. Trimming removed 0 bases from V and 0 bases from J, with 3 bases in between. CDR1 is LNHDA and CDR2 is SQIVND in the germline V gene (reference sequence). The CDR3 runs to 15 residues. In nucleotides, the CDR3 is TGTGCCAGTAGTATAGATGGCTCTGGGGCCAACGTCCTGACTTTC. Translated: CASSIDGSGANVLTF. The full variable domain, completed using reference TRBV19 and TRBJ2-6, is DGGITQSPKYLFRKEGQNVTLSCEQNLNHDAMYWYRQDPGQGLRLIYYSQIVNDFQKGDIAEGYSVSREKKESFPLTVTSAQKNPTAFYLCASSIDGSGANVLTFGAGSRLTVL.

The rearrangement uses TRBV9 and TRBJ2-3; D remains ambiguous. Germline V CDR1 and CDR2: SGDLS, YYNGEE. Trimming cost V 4 bases and J 6 bases, with 12 bases left between them. The CDR3 has 13 amino acids. The CDR3 reads CASSPQNFDTQYF. Here the CDR3 DNA reads TGTGCCAGCAGCCCGCAAAATTTCGATACGCAGTATTTT.

CDR3 loop: CASSVTGIEKLFF. CDR3 coding DNA: TGTGCCAGTAGTGTGACAGGGATCGAAAAACTGTTTTTT. The chain joins TRBV19 to TRBJ1-4; 7 bases fit TRBD1. J gave up 8 bases and V 5 bases, and 5 bases lay outside the gene matches. Germline-derived CDR1 and CDR2 are LNHDA and SQIVND (reference sequence). The CDR3 contains 13 residues.